The 18 T cell receptor beta chains given below trace back to one sample, sequenced in a study of post-analysis software for immune sequencing data. Notes on the study in general: The study found TRBV5-6, TRBV5-1 and TRBV20-1 among 4 or 5 TRBV segments more frequent in patients than controls.

Their specific antigens are unknown. TCR beta libraries were prepared from cDNA with unique molecular identifiers. TCRdb recomputed calls from the PCR reads with MiXCR, one row per CDR3 protein. Of approximately 730,000 distinct CDR3 sequences listed, 25% to 30% were seen once; the top ten hold roughly 0.53%. Sample: blood. Receptors were obtained from a girl between 10 and 17 years old with multiple sclerosis.

To note about this clonotype: A read error may produce the germline difference seen at one junction end. The chain is built from TRBV20-1 and TRBJ2-7; D might be TRBD1 (6 bases). Germline assignment: CDR1 DFQATT and CDR2 SNEGSKA (reference sequence). The CDR3 spans 14 residues. CDR3: CSTTPGAGRETQCF. DNA of the CDR3: TGCAGTACCACGCCAGGGGCAGGAAGGGAGACCCAGTGCTTC.

This clonotype was observed a few times. The chain uses TRBV4-1 and TRBJ2-5; tentative D call: TRBD2 (6 bases). CDR1 is MGHRA and CDR2 is YSYEKL in the germline V gene. CDR3 length: 15 residues. Trimming cost V 4 bases and J 5 bases, with 17 bases left between them. CDR3 DNA: TGCGCCAGCAGCCCCCTCGAGGGAGGCAGGGAGACCCAGTACTTC. This gives the protein CASSPLEGGRETQYF.

This clonotype was found a few times. The CDR3 spells CSARRPGLAGYEQYF. The CDR3 coding sequence is TGCAGTGCTAGACGTCCGGGACTAGCGGGCTACGAGCAGTACTTC. This chain uses TRBV20-1 with TRBJ2-7; 12 bases map to TRBD2. CDR3 length equals 15 residues. In germline, CDR1 is DFQATT, CDR2 SNEGSKA (reference sequence). The V segment lost 2 bases and the J segment 3 bases; nucleotides outside the gene matches: 5.

The rearrangement links TRBV11-2 to TRBJ2-3, with D hard to call. The ends were cut back, 5 bases at V and 4 bases at J, with 7 bases in the middle. CDR1 SGHAT and CDR2 FQNNGV come from the germline V gene. The length of the CDR3 is 12 residues. The CDR3 protein is CASSHTPDTQYF. In DNA form, the CDR3 reads TGTGCCAGCAGCCATACCCCAGATACGCAGTATTTT.

This clonotype was found a few times. The V gene is TRBV18, the J gene TRBJ1-2, with TRBD1 matching 9 bases. Germline V CDR1 and CDR2: KGHSH, LQKENI. This CDR3 comprises 17 residues. The V gene end was trimmed by 3 bases and the J gene end by 6 bases; junction bases not matched to a gene: 14. In DNA, the CDR3 is TGTGCCAGCTCACCCCCCACCGGGGACAGGGCACTTAATGGCTACACCTTC. Translation gives CASSPPTGDRALNGYTF.

The J gene is TRBJ2-3, the V gene TRBV24-1; TRBD1 might be the D (6 bases). V lost 4 bases and J 0 bases, leaving 19 bases between the germline ends. Germline loops: CDR1 KGHDR, CDR2 SFDVKD. This CDR3 has 18 residues. This CDR3 is CATSDRDTRPTSTDTQYF. CDR3 DNA sequence: TGTGCCACCAGTGACCGGGACACCCGACCGACTAGCACAGATACGCAGTATTTT.

This clonotype occurred many times. The chain uses TRBV24-1 and TRBJ1-2; no clear D gene. This CDR3 is built from 12 residues. With 4 bases removed from V and 4 bases from J, the gap between germline ends came to 6 bases. Per germline, CDR1 KGHDR and CDR2 SFDVKD. The CDR3 DNA reads as TGTGCCACCAGTGAGGACTCCTATGGCTACACCTTC. This encodes CATSEDSYGYTF.

The chain employs TRBV6-1 and TRBJ2-1, with 11 bases aligning to TRBD2. CDR1 is MNHNS, CDR2 SASEGT, per germline. V dropped 4 bases and J dropped 7; count of bases not matched to a gene: 3. There are 14 residues in the CDR3. The CDR3 DNA is TGTGCCAGCAGTGGACTAGCGGGGATTAATGAGCAGTTCTTC. Protein product: CASSGLAGINEQFF.

V and J are TRBV4-3 and TRBJ2-7; TRBD2 aligns across 11 bases. The CDR3 loop spans 16 amino acids. V dropped 3 bases and J dropped 4; count of bases not matched to a gene: 8. From germline, CDR1 is LGHNA and CDR2 YSLEER. The CDR3 nucleotides read TGCGCCAGCAGCCAGGATCTGGCTAGCGGGAGGTACGAGCAGTACTTC. Translation: CASSQDLASGRYEQYF.

This clonotype has only a few counts. The chain joins TRBV4-3 to TRBJ1-2; TRBD1 might be the D (6 bases). Germline CDR1 reads LGHNA; CDR2 reads YSLEER. V shed 4 bases and J shed 0 bases, with 9 bases lying between them. The CDR3 consists of 14 residues. The CDR3 loop reads CASSPWTANYGYTF. The CDR3 DNA follows: TGCGCCAGCAGCCCCTGGACAGCTAACTATGGCTACACCTTC.

This chain connects TRBV5-1 to TRBJ2-7; the match to TRBD2 covers 8 bases. CDR3 length equals 14 residues. The trim removed 5 bases at V and 6 bases at J, leaving 10 bases unmatched. The germline V gene encodes CDR1 SGHRS and CDR2 YFSETQ. The CDR3, as DNA: TGCGCCAGCAGTCGGGGGGGTGAAGCGGGCGAGCAGTACTTC. Its translation is CASSRGGEAGEQYF.

The CDR3 reads CATSRDRLQRIYNEQFF. CDR3 in DNA: TGTGCCACCAGCAGAGATCGACTCCAGCGGATATACAATGAGCAGTTCTTC. The chain employs TRBV15 and TRBJ2-1; D possibly corresponds to TRBD2 (5 bases). CDR1 is LNHNV, CDR2 YYDKDF, per germline (reference sequence). The CDR3 loop spans 17 amino acids. V was trimmed by 0 bases and J by 4 bases, leaving 16 bases between them.

The V call is TRBV14, the J call TRBJ1-4; D gene unclear. The CDR3 consists of 17 residues. CDR1 SGHDN and CDR2 FVKESK come from the germline V gene. Trimming pared 0 bases from V and 7 bases from J, leaving 18 bases between. DNA for the CDR3: TGTGCCAGCAGCCAAGAGACCTGGGGATCTTTCTCTGAAAAACTGTTTTTT. Protein product: CASSQETWGSFSEKLFF. The whole variable domain, filled in from reference TRBV14 and TRBJ1-4, reads EAGVTQFPSHSVIEKGQTVTLRCDPISGHDNLYWYRRVMGKEIKFLLHFVKESKQDESGMPNNRFLAERTGGTYSTLKVQPAELEDSGVYFCASSQETWGSFSEKLFFGSGTQLSVL.

This clonotype has a handful of counts. The rearrangement links TRBV3-1 to TRBJ1-5; D unresolved. The CDR3 consists of 13 residues. Per the germline V gene, CDR1 is LGHDT and CDR2 is YNNKEL (reference sequence). With 1 base removed from V and 4 bases from J, the gap between germline ends came to 5 bases. The CDR3 spells CASSQVVNQPQHF. Written as DNA, the CDR3 is TGTGCCAGCAGCCAAGTGGTTAATCAGCCCCAGCATTTT.

This clonotype turned up a few times. This rearrangement joins TRBV9 to TRBJ2-1; 10 bases match TRBD2. Unmatched junction bases numbered 7, after V lost 4 bases and J lost 3 bases. CDR3 size: 16 residues. Germline V CDR1 and CDR2: SGDLS, YYNGEE. The CDR3 loop is CASSSLPSGGYNEQFF. CDR3 DNA sequence: TGTGCCAGCAGCTCCTTACCTAGCGGGGGCTACAATGAGCAGTTCTTC.

The chain joins TRBV12-3 or TRBV12-4 to TRBJ2-5; 7 nucleotides match TRBD1. The V segment lost 5 bases and the J segment 1 base; nucleotides outside the gene matches: 7. The CDR3 is 15 amino acids. The CDR3 loop reads CASSTSTGFQETQYF. CDR3 DNA sequence: TGTGCCAGCAGTACATCGACAGGGTTCCAAGAGACCCAGTACTTC.

Here the CDR3 DNA reads TGTGCCAGCAGCTTATTCGGCCGGGAGGTATCCACAGATACGCAGTATTTT. Its protein is CASSLFGREVSTDTQYF. The V and J genes are TRBV7-8 and TRBJ2-3, with 7 nucleotides matching TRBD2. The CDR3 contains 17 residues. CDR1 is SGHVS, CDR2 FQNEAQ, per germline. Trimming took 2 bases from V and 2 from J; bases not matched to a gene: 10.

To note about this clonotype: An end of the junction does not agree with germline; a read error may underlie this. The V gene is TRBV20-1, the J gene TRBJ2-7, with D uncertain. The germline gives CDR1 DFQATT, CDR2 SNEGSKA (reference sequence). The CDR3 extends over 14 amino acids. Written as DNA, the CDR3 is TGCAGTGCTGGAGATTTGGCCAATTACTACGAGCAGTACTTC. Its translation: CSAGDLANYYEQYF.